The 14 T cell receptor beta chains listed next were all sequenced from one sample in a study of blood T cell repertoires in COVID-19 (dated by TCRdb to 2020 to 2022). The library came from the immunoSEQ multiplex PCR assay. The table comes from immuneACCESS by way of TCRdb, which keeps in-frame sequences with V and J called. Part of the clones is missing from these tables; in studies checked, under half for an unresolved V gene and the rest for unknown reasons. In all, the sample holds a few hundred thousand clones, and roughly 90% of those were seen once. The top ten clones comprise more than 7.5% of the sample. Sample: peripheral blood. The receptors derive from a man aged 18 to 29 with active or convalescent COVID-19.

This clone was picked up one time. CDR3 region: CASSPQGASTEAFF. The CDR3 region has the DNA TGTGCCAGCAGTCCACAGGGGGCGTCCACTGAAGCTTTCTTT. V usage is TRBV2 and J usage is TRBJ1-1, with 9 positions matching TRBD1. Germline V lookup: CDR1 SNHLY, CDR2 FYNNEI. This CDR3 spans 14 amino acids. Germline trimming cut 5 bases from V and 4 bases from J; bases unmatched to any gene: 5.

The CDR3 protein is CASSQDFPAGFSYNEQFF. In DNA form, the CDR3 reads TGTGCCAGCAGCCAAGATTTCCCAGCGGGGTTTTCCTACAATGAGCAGTTCTTC. V usage is TRBV3-1 (or the pseudogene TRBV3-2) and J usage is TRBJ2-1; 7 bases are a match to TRBD2. Per the germline V gene, CDR1 is LGHDT and CDR2 is YNNKEL (reference sequence). The CDR3 covers 18 residues. Trimming removed 0 bases from V and 1 base from J; junction bases left unmatched: 9.

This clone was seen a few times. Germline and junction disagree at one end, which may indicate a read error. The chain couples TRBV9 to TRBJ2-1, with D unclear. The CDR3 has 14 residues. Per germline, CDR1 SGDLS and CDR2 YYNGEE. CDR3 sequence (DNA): TGTGCCAGCAGCGTAGGGTACTCCCACAATGAGCAGTTCTTC. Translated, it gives CASSVGYSHNEQFF.

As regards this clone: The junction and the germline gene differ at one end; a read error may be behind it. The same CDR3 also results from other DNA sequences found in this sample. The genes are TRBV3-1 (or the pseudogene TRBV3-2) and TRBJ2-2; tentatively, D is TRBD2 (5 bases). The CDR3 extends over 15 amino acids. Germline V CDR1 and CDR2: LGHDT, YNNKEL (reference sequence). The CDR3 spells CASSLDSLGAGELFF. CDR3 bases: TGCGCCAGCAGCCTGGACTCTCTCGGTGCCGGGGAGCTGTTTTTT.

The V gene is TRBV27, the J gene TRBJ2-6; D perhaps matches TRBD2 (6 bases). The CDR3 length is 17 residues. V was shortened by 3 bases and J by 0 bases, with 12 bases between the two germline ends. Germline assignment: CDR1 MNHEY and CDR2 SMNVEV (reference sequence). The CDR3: CASSLADGSSGANVLTF. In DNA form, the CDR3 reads TGTGCCAGCAGTTTGGCCGACGGGAGCTCTGGGGCCAACGTCCTGACTTTC.

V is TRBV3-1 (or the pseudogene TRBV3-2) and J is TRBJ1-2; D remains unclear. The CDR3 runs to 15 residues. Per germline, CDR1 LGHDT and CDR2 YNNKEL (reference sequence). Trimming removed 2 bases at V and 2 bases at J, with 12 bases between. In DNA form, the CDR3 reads TGTGCCAGCAGCCAAACGGGTGGTAAAAACTATGGCTACACCTTC. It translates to CASSQTGGKNYGYTF.

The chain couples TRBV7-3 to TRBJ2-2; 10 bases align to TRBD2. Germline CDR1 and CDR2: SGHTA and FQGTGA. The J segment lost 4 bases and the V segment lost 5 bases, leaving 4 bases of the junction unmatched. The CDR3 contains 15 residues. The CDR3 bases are TGTGCCAGCAGCCTTTCTAGCGGGAGCACCGGGGAGCTGTTTTTT. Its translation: CASSLSSGSTGELFF.

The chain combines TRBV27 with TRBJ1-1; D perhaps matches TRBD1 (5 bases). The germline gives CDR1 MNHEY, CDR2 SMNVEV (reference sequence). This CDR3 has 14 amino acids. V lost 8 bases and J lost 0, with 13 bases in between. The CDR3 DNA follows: TGTGCCAGCCGGACACTAAAGATGAACACTGAAGCTTTCTTT. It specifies CASRTLKMNTEAFF.

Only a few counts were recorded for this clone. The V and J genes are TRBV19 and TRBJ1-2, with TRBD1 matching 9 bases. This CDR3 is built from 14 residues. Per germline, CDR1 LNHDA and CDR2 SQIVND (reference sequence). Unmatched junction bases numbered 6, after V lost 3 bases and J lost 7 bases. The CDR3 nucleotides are TGTGCCAGTAGTATGTCGGGGACAGGGACTGGCTACACCTTC. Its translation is CASSMSGTGTGYTF.

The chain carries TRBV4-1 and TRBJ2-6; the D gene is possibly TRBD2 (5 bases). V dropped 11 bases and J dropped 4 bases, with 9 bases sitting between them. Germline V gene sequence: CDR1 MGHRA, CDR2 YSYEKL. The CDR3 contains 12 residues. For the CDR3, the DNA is TGCGCCGCCGGGGAAGGGGCCAACGTCCTGACTTTC. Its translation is CAAGEGANVLTF.

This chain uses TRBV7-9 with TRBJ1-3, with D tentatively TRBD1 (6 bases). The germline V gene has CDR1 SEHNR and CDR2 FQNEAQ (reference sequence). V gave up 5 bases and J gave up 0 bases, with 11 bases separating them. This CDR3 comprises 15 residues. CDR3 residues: CASSRRTASGNTIYF. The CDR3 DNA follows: TGTGCCAGCAGCCGGAGGACAGCCTCTGGAAACACCATATATTTT.

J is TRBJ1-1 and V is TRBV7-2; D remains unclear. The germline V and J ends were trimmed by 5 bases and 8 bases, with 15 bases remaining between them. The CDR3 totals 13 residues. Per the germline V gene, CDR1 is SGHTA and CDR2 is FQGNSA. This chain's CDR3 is CASSLARVEEAFF. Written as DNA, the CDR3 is TGTGCCAGCAGCCTTGCGAGGGTTGAGGAAGCTTTCTTT.

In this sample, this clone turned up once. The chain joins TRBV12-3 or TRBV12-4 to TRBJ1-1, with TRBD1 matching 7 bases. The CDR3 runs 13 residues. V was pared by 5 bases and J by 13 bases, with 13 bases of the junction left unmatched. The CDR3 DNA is TGTGCCAGCAGTCTTGGGACAGCGTCTACCGGTTTCTTT. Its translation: CASSLGTASTGFF.

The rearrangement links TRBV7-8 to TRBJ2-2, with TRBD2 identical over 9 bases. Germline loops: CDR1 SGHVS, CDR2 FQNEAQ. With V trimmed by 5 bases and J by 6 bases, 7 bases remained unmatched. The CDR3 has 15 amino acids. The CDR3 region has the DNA TGTGCCAGCAGCCCCCAACTAGCGGGCTCCGGGGAGCTGTTTTTT. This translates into CASSPQLAGSGELFF.